This T cell receptor beta chain was documented in a study of T cells in localized non-small cell lung cancer. CDR3 length: 13 amino acids. Germline lookup yields CDR1 MNHGY and CDR2 SAAAGT. Trimming took 6 bases from V and 4 from J, leaving 12 bases between them. Points on this clone: Its cognate antigen is unknown.

Findings and limits, study-wide: Highest T cell clonality was seen in uninvolved adjacent lung, surpassing that measured in tumor. Those with higher blood T cell density had longer overall survival. One tumor region alone was sequenced, and heterogeneity therefore remains possible.

TCRdb's table, derived via immunoSEQ multiplex PCR, lists solely in-frame clones and lacks some. The profile shows more than 9,000 clones, 40% to 55% of them singletons. The material sequenced was lymph node tissue, taken before any cancer treatment. This clonotype was obtained from a woman aged 35-70 years with stage II squamous cell lung carcinoma. V and J are TRBV6-8 and TRBJ1-2; D is unclear. The CDR3 protein is CASSLPGSYGYTF. The CDR3 nucleotides read TGTGCCAGCAGCCTACCGGGATCCTATGGCTACACCTTC.